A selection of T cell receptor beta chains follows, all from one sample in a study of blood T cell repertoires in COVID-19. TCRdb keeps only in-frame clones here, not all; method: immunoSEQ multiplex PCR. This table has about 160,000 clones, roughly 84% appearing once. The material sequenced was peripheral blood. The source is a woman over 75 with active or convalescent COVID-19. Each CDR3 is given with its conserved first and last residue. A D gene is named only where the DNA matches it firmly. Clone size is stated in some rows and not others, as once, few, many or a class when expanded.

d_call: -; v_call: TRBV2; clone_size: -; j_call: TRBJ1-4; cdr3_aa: CASRIQLGNEKLFF
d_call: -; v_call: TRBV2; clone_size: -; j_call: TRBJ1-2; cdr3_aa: CASSGQAPNYGYTF
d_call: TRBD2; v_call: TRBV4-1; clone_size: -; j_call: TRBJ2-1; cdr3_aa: CASSRLAGSNEQFF
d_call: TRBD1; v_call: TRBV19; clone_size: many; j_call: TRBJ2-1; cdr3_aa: CASSMDREQFF
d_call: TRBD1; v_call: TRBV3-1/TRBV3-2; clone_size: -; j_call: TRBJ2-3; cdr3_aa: CASSHETGPTTRSTDTQYF
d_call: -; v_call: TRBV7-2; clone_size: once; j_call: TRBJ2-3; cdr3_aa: CASSPRSARGYTDTQYF
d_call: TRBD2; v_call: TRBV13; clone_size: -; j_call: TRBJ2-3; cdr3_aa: CASSTLGGGPNTDTQYF
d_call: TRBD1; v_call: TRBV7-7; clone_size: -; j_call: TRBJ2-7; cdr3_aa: CASSFGTDSYEQYF
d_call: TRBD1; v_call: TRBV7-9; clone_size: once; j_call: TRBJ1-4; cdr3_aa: CASSSYRTGASNEKLFF
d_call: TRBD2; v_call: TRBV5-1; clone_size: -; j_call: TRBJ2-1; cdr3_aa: CASSLSLAGGREQFF
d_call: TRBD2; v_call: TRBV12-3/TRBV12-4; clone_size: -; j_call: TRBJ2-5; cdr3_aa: CASSQRGETQYF
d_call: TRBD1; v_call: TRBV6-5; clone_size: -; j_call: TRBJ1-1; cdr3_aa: CASSRTGNTEAFF
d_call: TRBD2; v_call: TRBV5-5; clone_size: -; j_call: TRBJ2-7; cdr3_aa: CASSLLAGSYEQYF
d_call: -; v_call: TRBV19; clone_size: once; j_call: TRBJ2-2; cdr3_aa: CATARGAGDTGELFF
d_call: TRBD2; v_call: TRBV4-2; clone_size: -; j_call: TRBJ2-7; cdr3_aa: CASSARTSDEQYF
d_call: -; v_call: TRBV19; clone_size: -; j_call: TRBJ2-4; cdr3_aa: CASARGDMLAKNIQYF
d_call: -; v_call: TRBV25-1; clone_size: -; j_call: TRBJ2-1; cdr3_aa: CASSTNRVYNEQFF
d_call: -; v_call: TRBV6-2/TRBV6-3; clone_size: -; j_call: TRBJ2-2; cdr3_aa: CASSPWQGNTGELFF
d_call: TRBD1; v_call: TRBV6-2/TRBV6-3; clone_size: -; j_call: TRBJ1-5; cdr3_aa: CASSPGGTGVQPQHF
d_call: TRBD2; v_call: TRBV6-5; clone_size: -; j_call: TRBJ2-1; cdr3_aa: CASSYRGGMSYNEQFF
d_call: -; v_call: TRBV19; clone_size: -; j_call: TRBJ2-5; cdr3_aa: CASSKTGIQETQYF
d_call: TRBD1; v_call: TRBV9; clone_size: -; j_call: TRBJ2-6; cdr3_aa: CASSASGTGDSGANVLTF
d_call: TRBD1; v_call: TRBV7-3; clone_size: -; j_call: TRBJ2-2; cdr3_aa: CASSLTGRIDRGAGELFF
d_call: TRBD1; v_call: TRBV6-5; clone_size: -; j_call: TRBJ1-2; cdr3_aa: CASSSWTGGNYGYTF